This passage covers 7 T cell receptor beta chains from one sample sequenced in a study of cytomegalovirus exposure and HLA in healthy donors. The PCR ran on 60 Vbeta and 13 Jbeta primers. Profiled with immunoSEQ multiplex PCR; TCRdb holds only in-frame clones, not every one. The profile shows 120,000 or so clones, about 72% of them singletons. Sequenced input: PBMCs. These receptor sequences come from a man aged 45-65 years in good health and CMV-seropositive.

The rearrangement uses TRBV4-1 and TRBJ2-1; D remains unclear. CDR1 is MGHRA and CDR2 is YSYEKL in the germline V gene. V lost 1 base and J lost 3, with 7 bases in between. This CDR3 is built from 14 residues. CDR3 region: CASSQAQFYNEQFF. The CDR3 DNA is TGCGCCAGCAGCCAAGCGCAGTTCTACAATGAGCAGTTCTTC.

Turning to this clone: This may be a read error: a much more frequent sequence differs by one nucleotide. The chain couples TRBV2 to TRBJ1-1; D ambiguous. Trimming took off 2 bases at V and 1 base at J, with 5 bases between the two ends. The CDR3 has 13 amino acids. Germline assignment: CDR1 SNHLY and CDR2 FYNNEI. For the CDR3, the DNA is TGTGCCAGCAGTGAACAGGCGAACACTGAAGCTTTCTTT. This translates into CASSEQANTEAFF.

The chain uses TRBV5-1 and TRBJ2-1; perhaps TRBD1 as D (6 bases). CDR3 length equals 14 residues. The V gene lost 4 bases and the J gene lost 3 bases, with 11 bases spanning the gap. Germline CDR1 and CDR2: SGHRS and YFSETQ. CDR3 region: CASSPMTGYNEQFF. In DNA form, the CDR3 reads TGCGCCAGCAGCCCCATGACAGGCTACAATGAGCAGTTCTTC.

The chain is built from TRBV7-2 and TRBJ1-2; TRBD1 aligns across 9 bases. The junction had 5 bases not matched to a gene; V was cut back by 5 bases and J by 7 bases. The CDR3 runs 13 residues. CDR1 SGHTA and CDR2 FQGNSA come from the germline V gene. CDR3 coding DNA: TGTGCCAGCAGCCAGGACAGGGGAACTGGCTACACCTTC. It encodes CASSQDRGTGYTF.

This chain joins TRBV19 and TRBJ1-4; weak D call: TRBD1 (5 bases). This CDR3 region has 14 residues. V lost 5 bases, J lost 11 bases, and 18 bases lay in between. Germline loops: CDR1 LNHDA, CDR2 SQIVND (reference sequence). The CDR3 coding sequence is TGTGCCAGTAGTGGGACGGGAGGCCGTCACAAACTGTTTTTT. As protein: CASSGTGGRHKLFF.

The V gene is TRBV28, the J gene TRBJ1-5; D is unclear. Germline V CDR1 and CDR2: MDHEN, SYDVKM. The CDR3 runs 12 residues. Deletions cut 2 bases from V and 7 bases from J, with 6 bases between. The CDR3 sequence is CASSLNLQPQHF. In nucleotides, the CDR3 is TGTGCCAGCAGTTTAAACTTACAGCCCCAGCATTTT.

Comments on this clone: The junction differs from germline at one of its ends, possibly a read error. The V and J genes are TRBV5-6 and TRBJ2-7, with D possibly matching TRBD1 (5 bases). Germline-derived CDR1 and CDR2 are SGHDT and YYEEEE. This CDR3 is 14 amino acids long. The CDR3 DNA follows: TGTGCCAGCAGCTTGGGGTCTGCAGGGTACGAGCAGCACTTC. Encoded protein: CASSLGSAGYEQHF.